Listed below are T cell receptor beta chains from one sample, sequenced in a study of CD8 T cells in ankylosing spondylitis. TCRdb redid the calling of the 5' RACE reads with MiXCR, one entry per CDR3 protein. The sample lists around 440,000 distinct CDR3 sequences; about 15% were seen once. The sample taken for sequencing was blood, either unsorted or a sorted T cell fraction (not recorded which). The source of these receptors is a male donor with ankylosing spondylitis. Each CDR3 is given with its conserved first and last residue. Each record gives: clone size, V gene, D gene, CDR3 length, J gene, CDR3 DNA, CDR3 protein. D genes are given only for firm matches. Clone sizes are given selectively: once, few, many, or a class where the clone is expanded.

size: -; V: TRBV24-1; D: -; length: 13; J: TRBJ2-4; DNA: TGTGCCACCAGTCGCGGAGGGTCGGGCATTCAGTACTTC; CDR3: CATSRGGSGIQYF
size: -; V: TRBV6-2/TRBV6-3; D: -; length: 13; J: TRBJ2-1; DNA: TGTGCCAGCAGTGGGGCCATATGGGCAGGGCAGTTCTTC; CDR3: CASSGAIWAGQFF
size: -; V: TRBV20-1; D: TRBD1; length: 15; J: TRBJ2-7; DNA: TGCAGTGCTAGAGCCGGACAGGGCCGCTCCTACGAGCAGTACTTC; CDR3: CSARAGQGRSYEQYF
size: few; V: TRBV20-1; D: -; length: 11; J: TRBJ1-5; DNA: TGCAGTGCTACGAAAGATCAGCCCCAGCATTTT; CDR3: CSATKDQPQHF
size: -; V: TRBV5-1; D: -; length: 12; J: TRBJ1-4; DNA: TGCGCCAGCAGCTTTGATGGGGAAAAACTGTTTTTT; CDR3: CASSFDGEKLFF
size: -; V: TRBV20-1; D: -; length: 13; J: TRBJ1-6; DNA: TGCAGTGCTTTATCCTCCTATAATTCACCCCTCCACTTT; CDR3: CSALSSYNSPLHF
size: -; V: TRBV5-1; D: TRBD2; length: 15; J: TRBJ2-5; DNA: TGCGCCAGCAGCTTGGGGACTAGCGGTTGGGAGACCCAGTACTTC; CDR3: CASSLGTSGWETQYF
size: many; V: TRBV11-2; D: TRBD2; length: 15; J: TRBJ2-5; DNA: TGTGCCAGCAGCACAGCGGGGGCGGGTGGGGAGACCCAGTACTTC; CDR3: CASSTAGAGGETQYF
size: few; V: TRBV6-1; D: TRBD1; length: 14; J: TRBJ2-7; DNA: TGTGCCAGCAGTATGGGACAGGGTCCCTACGAGCAGTACTTC; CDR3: CASSMGQGPYEQYF
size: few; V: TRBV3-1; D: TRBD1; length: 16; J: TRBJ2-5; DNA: TGTGCCAGCAGCCTTAGGACAGGGGCGGGCCAAGAGACCCAGTACTTC; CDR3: CASSLRTGAGQETQYF
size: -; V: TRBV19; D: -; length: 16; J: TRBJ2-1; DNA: TGTGCCAGTAGCCCGGGACCGGCGACCTCCTACAATGAGCAGTTCTTC; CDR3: CASSPGPATSYNEQFF
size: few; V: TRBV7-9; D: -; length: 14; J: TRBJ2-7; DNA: TGTGCCAGCAGCTCCTCGGGGGACACAGGCGAGCAGTACTTC; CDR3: CASSSSGDTGEQYF
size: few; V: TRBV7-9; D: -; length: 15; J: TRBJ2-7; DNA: TGTGCCAGCAGCTTACAAGGTTCCGGCTCCTACGAGCAGTACTTC; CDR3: CASSLQGSGSYEQYF
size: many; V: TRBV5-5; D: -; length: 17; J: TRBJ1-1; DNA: TGTGCCAGCAGCTTGGAAAATTGGGCGGGAAGTAGGACTGAAGCTTTCTTT; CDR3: CASSLENWAGSRTEAFF
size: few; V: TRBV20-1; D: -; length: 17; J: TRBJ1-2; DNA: TGCAGTGCTAGGGGAGACTTATGGGGTAGTTTTGACTATGGCTACACCTTC; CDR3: CSARGDLWGSFDYGYTF
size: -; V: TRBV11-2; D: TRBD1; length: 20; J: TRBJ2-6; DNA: TGTGCCAGCATCCACCGTCCGGGACAGGGGGAAGCTTCTGGGGCCAACGTCCTGACTTTC; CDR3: CASIHRPGQGEASGANVLTF
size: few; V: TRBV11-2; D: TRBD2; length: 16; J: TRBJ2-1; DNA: TGTGCCAGCAGCTTAGGTAGCGGGGGGGCCCGGAATGAGCAGTTCTTC; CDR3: CASSLGSGGARNEQFF
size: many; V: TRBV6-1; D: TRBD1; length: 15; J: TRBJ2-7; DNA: TGTGCCAGCAGTGAGGGGACAGGGGGTGCCTACGAGCAGTACTTC; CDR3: CASSEGTGGAYEQYF
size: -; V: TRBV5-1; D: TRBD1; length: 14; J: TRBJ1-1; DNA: TGCGCCAGCACTCTGACAGGGCCGAACACTGAAGCTATCTTT; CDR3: CASTLTGPNTEAIF
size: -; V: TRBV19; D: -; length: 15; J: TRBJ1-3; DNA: TGTGCCAGTAGTATCAAAATCCGGGCTGGAAACACCATATATTTT; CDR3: CASSIKIRAGNTIYF
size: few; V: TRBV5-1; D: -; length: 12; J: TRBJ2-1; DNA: TGCGCCAGCAGCCACCGCAACAATGAGCAGTTCTTC; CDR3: CASSHRNNEQFF
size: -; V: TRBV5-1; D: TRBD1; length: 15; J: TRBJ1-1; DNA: TGCGCCAGCAGCCCGAGGACAGGGGCGAGCACTGAAGCTTTCTTT; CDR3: CASSPRTGASTEAFF
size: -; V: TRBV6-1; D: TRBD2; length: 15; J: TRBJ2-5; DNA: TGTGCCAGTGGGAGACTAGCGGGAGGGAAAGAGACCCAGTACTTC; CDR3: CASGRLAGGKETQYF
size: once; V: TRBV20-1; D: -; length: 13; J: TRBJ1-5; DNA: TGCAGTGCCGCGGCCAGGAGGAATCAGCCCCAGCATTTT; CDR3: CSAAARRNQPQHF
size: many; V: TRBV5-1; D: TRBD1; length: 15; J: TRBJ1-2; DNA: TGCGCCAGCAGCTTTGAATACAGGGGGCAAGGTGGCTACACCTTC; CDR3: CASSFEYRGQGGYTF
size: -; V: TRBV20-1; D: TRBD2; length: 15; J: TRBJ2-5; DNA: TGCAGTGCTAGCCCAGCGGGGGGGGAAGAAGAGACCCAGTACTTC; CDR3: CSASPAGGEEETQYF
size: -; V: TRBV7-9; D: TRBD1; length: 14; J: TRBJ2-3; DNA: TGTGCCAGCAGCTTGGGACAGGTACCAGATACGCAGTATTTT; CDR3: CASSLGQVPDTQYF
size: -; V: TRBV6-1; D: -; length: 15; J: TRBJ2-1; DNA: TGTGCCAGCAGTAAAGGGGGCGGGGGGTGGCATGAGCAGTTCTTC; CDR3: CASSKGGGGWHEQFF
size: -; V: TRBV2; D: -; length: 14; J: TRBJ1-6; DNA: TGTGCCAGCGGCAGTGGTCTTGTGGGTTCACCCCTCCACTTT; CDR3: CASGSGLVGSPLHF
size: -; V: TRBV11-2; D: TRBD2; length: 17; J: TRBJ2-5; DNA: TGTGCCAGCAGCTTAGATCTAGCGGGAAGTCCCCAAGAGACCCAGTACTTC; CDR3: CASSLDLAGSPQETQYF
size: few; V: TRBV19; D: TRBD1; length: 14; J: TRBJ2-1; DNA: TGTGCCAGTAGTACAGAGGGACAGTACAATGAGCAGTTCTTC; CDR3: CASSTEGQYNEQFF
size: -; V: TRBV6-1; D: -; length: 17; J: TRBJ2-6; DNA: TGTGCCAGCAGTGAAACCGGGGTCCGCTCTGGGGCCAACGTCCTGACTTTC; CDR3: CASSETGVRSGANVLTF
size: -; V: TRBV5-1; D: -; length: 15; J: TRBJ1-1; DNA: TGCGCCAGCAGCGAACCGGGACGACCGAACACTGAAGCTTTCTTT; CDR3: CASSEPGRPNTEAFF
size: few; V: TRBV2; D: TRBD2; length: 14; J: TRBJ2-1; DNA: TGTGCCAGCACGGCGGGAGGGCCTCCCAATGAGCAGTTCTTC; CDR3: CASTAGGPPNEQFF
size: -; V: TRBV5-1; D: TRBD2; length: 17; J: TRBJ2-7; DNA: TGCGCCAGCAGCCCCCGGACTAGAGGGACGAGCTCCTACGAGCAGTACTTC; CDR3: CASSPRTRGTSSYEQYF
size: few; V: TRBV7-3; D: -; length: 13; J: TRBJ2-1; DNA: TGTGCCAGCAGCTTATGGGGAGAGGCTGAGCAGTTCTTC; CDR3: CASSLWGEAEQFF
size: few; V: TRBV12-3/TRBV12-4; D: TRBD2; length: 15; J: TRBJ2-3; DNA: TGTGCCAGCAGGCCGACTAGCGGGGGAGCAGATACGCAGTATTTT; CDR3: CASRPTSGGADTQYF